Listed here are 16 T cell receptor beta chains from one sample, sequenced in a study of regulatory T cells in long-lasting Graves disease. With iRepertoire HTBI primers and Arm-PCR of CDR3 regions, TCR beta libraries were built. Via MiXCR, TCRdb re-called the multiplex PCR reads, giving one row per CDR3 protein. The sample records 400,000 to 550,000 distinct CDR3 sequences, about a sixth being singletons. Time point meaning: newly diagnosed GD, antithyroid drugs for less than 3 months. From PBMCs, RNA was extracted and then used to make the TCR library. The same data also went into a second study, on T cells in Graves' hyperthyroidism and ophthalmopathy.

The specimen was peripheral blood mononuclear cells (PBMCs), collected at new diagnosis, from a patient treated with antithyroid drugs. The receptors originated from a woman in her 30s with Graves disease.

This clonotype has a count of ten or more. This chain joins TRBV11-2 and TRBJ2-7; 8 bases line up with TRBD2. CDR3 length equals 16 residues. V dropped 5 bases and J dropped 5; count of bases not matched to a gene: 14. The germline V gene has CDR1 SGHAT and CDR2 FQNNGV. CDR3 bases: TGTGCCAGCAGCCCCATTCGGCCGGGACTAGTCCACGAGCAGTACTTC. Amino acid sequence: CASSPIRPGLVHEQYF.

This clonotype was counted many times. J is TRBJ2-7 and V is TRBV7-8, with 14 bases identical to TRBD2. The CDR3 totals 16 residues. Germline assignment: CDR1 SGHVS and CDR2 FQNEAQ. Unmatched junction bases numbered 4, after V lost 4 bases and J lost 2 bases. CDR3 protein: CASSSRGLAGAYEQYF. CDR3 DNA: TGTGCCAGCAGCTCAAGGGGACTAGCGGGAGCCTACGAGCAGTACTTC.

As for this clonotype: A single base separates this from a much larger clone, so it may be a read error. The conserved final phenylalanine or tryptophan is absent from the CDR3, which likely points to a read error. The CDR3, as DNA: TGTGCCAGCAGCACGGACAGGGGGCAATACGAGCAGTACTCC. As protein: CASSTDRGQYEQYS. The chain joins TRBV2 to TRBJ2-7; TRBD1 aligns across 11 bases. Losses at the gene ends were 6 bases for V and 4 bases for J; bases not matched to a gene: 5. Germline V gives CDR1 SNHLY, CDR2 FYNNEI. The CDR3 runs 14 residues.

This clonotype has at least ten counts. This chain joins TRBV7-2 and TRBJ2-5, with 8 bases fitting TRBD1. The CDR3 is 13 amino acids. The germline gives CDR1 SGHTA, CDR2 FQGNSA. Trimming at V came to 5 bases and at J to 5 bases, leaving 4 bases not matched to a gene. For the CDR3, the DNA is TGTGCCAGCAGCCGGAACAGGGGGGAGACCCAGTACTTC. Amino acids: CASSRNRGETQYF.

The V and J genes are TRBV11-2 and TRBJ2-2; D may be TRBD1 or TRBD2 (6 bases each). Germline V gene sequence: CDR1 SGHAT, CDR2 FQNNGV. The V end lost 1 base, the J end lost 5 bases, and 17 bases lay between the germline ends. This CDR3 contains 17 residues. The CDR3 DNA reads as TGTGCCAGCAGCTTAGGCCCCGGGGGCGCGGGAACCGGGGAGCTGTTTTTT. It codes for CASSLGPGGAGTGELFF.

This clonotype was recorded a few times. A much larger clone is a single base away; this may be a read error. The chain employs TRBV6-1 and TRBJ1-1, with D tentatively TRBD1 (6 bases). This CDR3 has 12 amino acids. Germline lookup yields CDR1 MNHNS and CDR2 SASEGT. CDR3 protein: CASKGGTSETFF. The CDR3 DNA sequence: TGTGCCAGTAAAGGGGGGACCTCTGAAACTTTCTTT.

On this clonotype: A far larger clone is only one base removed, so a read error is likely. The chain uses TRBV28 and TRBJ2-5; D not resolved. Germline V gives CDR1 MDHEN, CDR2 SYDVKM. The CDR3 consists of 14 residues. This CDR3 reads CAGSLVNLGQSRFF. CDR3 DNA: TGTGCCGGCAGTTTAGTGAACCTCGGTCAGTCGAGGTTCTTC. Full variable domain (missing parts from reference TRBV28 and TRBJ2-5): DVKVTQSSRYLVKRTGEKVFLECVQDMDHENMFWYRQDPGLGLRLIYFSYDVKMKEKGDIPEGYSVSREKKERFSLILESASTNQTSMYLCAGSLVNLGQSRFFGPGTRLLVL.

This clonotype was picked up many times. Written as DNA, the CDR3 is TGTGCCAGCAGTTTGTCCCCCGGGACAGGCCAGAAGCAGTACTTC. This sequence encodes CASSLSPGTGQKQYF. The chain joins TRBV28 to TRBJ2-7; 8 bases line up with TRBD1. The V segment lost 3 bases and the J segment 8 bases; nucleotides outside the gene matches: 12. Germline-derived CDR1 and CDR2 are MDHEN and SYDVKM. This CDR3 contains 15 residues.

This clonotype was picked up many times. V usage is TRBV20-1 and J usage is TRBJ2-3; 7 nucleotides line up with TRBD2. The germline gives CDR1 DFQATT, CDR2 SNEGSKA (reference sequence). The CDR3 is made up of 14 amino acids. J gave up 5 bases and V 6 bases, and 11 bases lay outside the gene matches. As DNA, the CDR3 is TGCAGTGCCCCCCCGAGCGGGGCGAAAGATACGCAGTATTTT. The encoded protein is CSAPPSGAKDTQYF.

The rearrangement uses TRBV7-3 and TRBJ2-1, with 11 bases aligning to TRBD1. With V trimmed by 5 bases and J by 4 bases, 4 bases remained unmatched. Germline loops: CDR1 SGHTA, CDR2 FQGTGA. The CDR3 has 15 amino acids. The CDR3 coding sequence is TGTGCCAGCAGCCAGGACAGGGGGCCATACAATGAGCAGTTCTTC. This gives the protein CASSQDRGPYNEQFF.

This clonotype was seen many times. The rearrangement uses TRBV7-3 and TRBJ2-1; 9 nucleotides align to TRBD1. V was pared by 6 bases and J by 0 bases, with 30 bases of the junction left unmatched. Germline V gene lookup returns CDR1 SGHTA and CDR2 FQGTGA. The CDR3 contains 24 residues. The CDR3 DNA is TGTGCCAGCAGGACCTATGACTGGGACAGGGCAGGACGTAGCGCAGGTTTCTCCTACAATGAGCAGTTCTTC. Amino acid sequence: CASRTYDWDRAGRSAGFSYNEQFF.

This clonotype was seen many times. The rearrangement uses TRBV12-3 or TRBV12-4 and TRBJ2-7; D remains ambiguous. The CDR3 extends over 10 amino acids. V was cut by 8 bases and J by 5 bases, with 7 bases left in between. The CDR3 reads CASGQHEQYF. Here the CDR3 DNA reads TGTGCCAGCGGCCAACACGAGCAGTACTTC.

J is TRBJ1-2 and V is TRBV6-2 or TRBV6-3, with 10 bases matching TRBD1. The germline gives CDR1 MNHEY, CDR2 SVGEGT. The junction had 11 bases not matched to a gene; V was cut back by 5 bases and J by 2 bases. The CDR3 consists of 17 residues. The CDR3 DNA sequence: TGTGCCAGCAGTGAACTTATGACAGGGGGCAGAAACTATGGCTACACCTTC. It encodes CASSELMTGGRNYGYTF.

This clonotype has a count of ten or more. The V gene is TRBV27, the J gene TRBJ2-7; possibly TRBD2 for D (6 bases). Deletions cut 5 bases from V and 2 bases from J, with 16 bases between. This CDR3 has 15 residues. CDR1 and CDR2 (germline): MNHEY, SMNVEV (reference sequence). This CDR3 is CASSPSPDYAYEQYF. The CDR3 DNA follows: TGTGCCAGCAGTCCTTCCCCGGACTATGCCTACGAGCAGTACTTC.

In this sample, this clonotype turned up once. The chain couples TRBV20-1 to TRBJ2-7; TRBD2 matches at 11 bases. J was trimmed by 5 bases and V by 3 bases; bases with no gene match: 12. CDR1 and CDR2 (germline): DFQATT, SNEGSKA (reference sequence). The CDR3 totals 16 residues. The CDR3 sequence: CSASGGLAGGRDEQYF. The CDR3 DNA reads as TGCAGTGCTAGTGGCGGGCTAGCGGGAGGACGAGACGAGCAGTACTTC.

This clonotype was counted ten times or more. This rearrangement joins TRBV15 to TRBJ1-1; a weak D match, TRBD1 (5 bases). Trimming pared 2 bases from V and 7 bases from J, leaving 17 bases between. This CDR3 contains 15 residues. Germline CDR1 is LNHNV and CDR2 is YYDKDF (reference sequence). CDR3 nucleotides: TGTGCCACCAGCAGACCCAAGGGGAATATTAATGAAGCTTTCTTT. Translating it yields CATSRPKGNINEAFF.